The entry below describes one T cell receptor (beta chain). This sample was included in a study of blood T cell repertoires in COVID-19. Study information: The origin of the acute and convalescent COVID-19 samples was the United States, Italy and Spain.

The V segment lost 5 bases and the J segment 8 bases; nucleotides outside the gene matches: 8. The CDR3 contains 13 residues. CDR1 SGHAT and CDR2 FQNNGV come from the germline V gene. Study processing details: How many nucleated cells were present was estimated from reference gene primer amplification. Only in-frame clones appear in the TCRdb table, and some are missing; sequencing was by immunoSEQ multiplex PCR. V and J calls plus clone size are reproduced from that table; the DNA served to infer D and trimming. The sample includes about 75,000 clones, 80% to 90% of them seen just once. The clonotype comes from a woman between 45 and 60 years old with acute or convalescent COVID-19. The material sequenced was peripheral blood. The rearrangement joins TRBV11-2 to TRBJ1-2, with 7 bases identical to TRBD1. CDR3 residues: CASSHRQGGGYTF. The CDR3 DNA follows: TGTGCCAGCAGCCACCGACAGGGCGGAGGCTACACCTTC.